This entry lists 32 T cell receptor beta chains sequenced from one sample in a study of identical twins. TCRdb redid the calling of the 5' RACE reads with MiXCR, one entry per CDR3 protein. The table lists 240,000 or so distinct CDR3 sequences, approximately 7% of them singletons. This same sample was also taken into another study, of yellow fever vaccine responses in identical twins.

Sequenced input: memory (CD45RO+) T cells sorted from blood. These receptor sequences come from a woman aged 18 to 35 in good health.

This clonotype came up many times. The CDR3 DNA reads TGTGCCAGCAGGTTCGGGACAGGGATCTACAATGAGCAGTTCTTC. Its translation is CASRFGTGIYNEQFF. This chain connects TRBV12-3 or TRBV12-4 to TRBJ2-1; 9 bases align to TRBD1. The CDR3 consists of 15 residues. Trimming took 6 bases from V and 3 from J; bases not matched to a gene: 6.

V gene TRBV5-6 combines with J gene TRBJ2-3; D might be TRBD1 or TRBD2, each matching 6 bases. Per the germline V gene, CDR1 is SGHDT and CDR2 is YYEEEE. V shed 4 bases and J shed 0 bases, with 30 bases lying between them. The CDR3 consists of 21 residues. Here the CDR3 reads CASSPKWEQGLAGPSTDTQYF. In nucleotides, the CDR3 is TGTGCCAGCAGCCCAAAATGGGAACAGGGTTTGGCGGGGCCCAGCACAGATACGCAGTATTTT.

This chain connects TRBV4-2 to TRBJ2-5, with a possible D match to TRBD2 (6 bases). The V end lost 1 base, the J end lost 5 bases, and 14 bases lay between the germline ends. The CDR3 is 15 residues long. CDR1 and CDR2 from the germline V gene are LGHNA and YNFKEQ. The CDR3 sequence: CASSQVTGARETQYF. CDR3 DNA sequence: TGTGCCAGCAGCCAAGTAACGGGAGCAAGGGAGACCCAGTACTTC.

This rearrangement joins TRBV5-1 to TRBJ1-6, with unresolved D. V lost 0 bases, J lost 6 bases, and 7 bases lay in between. This CDR3 region has 14 residues. Germline V gene lookup returns CDR1 SGHRS and CDR2 YFSETQ. Here the CDR3 DNA reads TGCGCCAGCAGCTTGGACGGATTTAATTCACCCCTCCACTTT. As protein: CASSLDGFNSPLHF.

This clonotype was recorded a few times. The V gene is TRBV20-1, the J gene TRBJ1-1; no reliable D call. Trimming left V 0 bases short and J 12 bases short, with 14 bases between. CDR1 is DFQATT, CDR2 SNEGSKA, per germline (reference sequence). The CDR3 is 12 residues long. The CDR3: CSARERHTSSFF. CDR3 DNA: TGCAGTGCTAGAGAACGACACACATCGTCTTTCTTT.

The rearrangement joins TRBV2 to TRBJ2-7; 12 bases match TRBD2. V was clipped by 5 bases and J by 5 bases; unmatched bases: 4. The germline CDR1 and CDR2 sequences are SNHLY and FYNNEI. This CDR3 contains 14 residues. CDR3 residues: CASSPGLAGHEQYF. CDR3 DNA: TGTGCCAGCAGTCCAGGACTAGCGGGACACGAGCAGTACTTC.

This clonotype was counted ten times or more. The gene calls are TRBV7-8 and TRBJ1-6; D is unresolved. Trimming left V 1 base short and J 1 base short, with 11 bases between. This CDR3 has 17 residues. Germline V gene lookup returns CDR1 SGHVS and CDR2 FQNEAQ. CDR3 nucleotides: TGTGCCAGCAGCTTAGTTGACCGTTATTCCTATAATTCACCCCTCCACTTT. Translation: CASSLVDRYSYNSPLHF.

This clonotype has at least ten counts. J is TRBJ2-1 and V is TRBV10-2; 9 nucleotides agree with TRBD2. This CDR3 region has 15 residues. Trimming at V came to 1 base and at J to 4 bases, leaving 2 bases not matched to a gene. Germline V lookup: CDR1 WSHSY, CDR2 SAAADI. CDR3 amino acids: CASSEWAGGYNEQFF. The CDR3 DNA sequence: TGCGCCAGCAGTGAGTGGGCGGGAGGGTACAATGAGCAGTTCTTC.

The chain uses TRBV12-3 or TRBV12-4 and TRBJ2-5, with D perhaps matching TRBD2 (6 bases). The V and J ends lost 7 bases and 2 bases respectively, with 8 bases between them. The CDR3 has 12 amino acids. CDR3 residues: CASTGGQETQYF. The CDR3 coding sequence is TGTGCCAGCACTGGGGGGCAAGAGACCCAGTACTTC.

Only a few counts were recorded for this clonotype. This chain connects TRBV28 to TRBJ2-5; 9 nucleotides align to TRBD1. This CDR3 is built from 15 residues. Unmatched junction bases numbered 8, after V lost 5 bases and J lost 4 bases. The germline CDR1 and CDR2 sequences are MDHEN and SYDVKM. The CDR3 spells CASSMTTGGVETQYF. For the CDR3, the DNA is TGTGCCAGCAGTATGACGACAGGGGGGGTAGAGACCCAGTACTTC.

A few counts support this clonotype. The chain joins TRBV12-3 or TRBV12-4 to TRBJ1-5, with D uncertain. The CDR3 totals 14 residues. V lost 0 bases and J 7 bases, leaving 10 bases between the germline ends. In DNA, the CDR3 is TGTGCCAGCAGTTTAGCAGGGCGGGAGCAGCCCCAGCATTTT. This gives the protein CASSLAGREQPQHF.

This clonotype has just a few counts. The genes are TRBV5-1 and TRBJ2-1, with TRBD2 matching 7 bases. Trimming at V came to 5 bases and at J to 1 base, leaving 9 bases not matched to a gene. The CDR3 loop spans 16 amino acids. Germline V gene data show CDR1 as SGHRS and CDR2 as YFSETQ. As DNA, the CDR3 is TGCGCCAGCAGAGGCAGTGGCGGGAGTTCCTACAATGAGCAGTTCTTC. Protein sequence: CASRGSGGSSYNEQFF.

In this sample, this clonotype turned up a few times. The chain is built from TRBV11-2 and TRBJ2-3, with a tentative D call TRBD2 (7 bases). Trimming removed 1 base from V and 0 bases from J, with 14 bases in between. Germline lookup yields CDR1 SGHAT and CDR2 FQNNGV. The CDR3 is made up of 17 amino acids. For the CDR3, the DNA is TGTGCCAGCAGCTTAGTGTGGGGGGGCCCTAGCACAGATACGCAGTATTTT. Its translation is CASSLVWGGPSTDTQYF. Supplemented by reference TRBV11-2 and TRBJ2-3, the full variable domain reads EAGVAQSPRYKIIEKRQSVAFWCNPISGHATLYWYQQILGQGPKLLIQFQNNGVVDDSQLPKDRFSAERLKGVDSTLKIQPAKLEDSAVYLCASSLVWGGPSTDTQYFGPGTRLTVL.

Only a few counts were recorded for this clonotype. This sequence joins TRBV29-1 and TRBJ2-2; 9 nucleotides match TRBD2. In germline, CDR1 is SQVTM, CDR2 ANQGSEA. There are 16 residues in the CDR3. J was trimmed by 1 base and V by 0 bases; bases with no gene match: 3. CDR3 bases: TGCAGCGTTGAAGACGTTAGCGGGAGGAACACCGGGGAGCTGTTTTTT. Protein sequence: CSVEDVSGRNTGELFF.

The genes are TRBV7-6 and TRBJ1-6; possible D gene TRBD1, 5 bases. Trimming shortened V by 2 bases and J by 8 bases, and 13 bases separated the two germline ends. This CDR3 is 15 amino acids long. Germline lookup yields CDR1 SGHVS and CDR2 FNYEAQ. CDR3 DNA sequence: TGTGCCAGCAGCTTATCGGGGGTCGCGGATTCACCCCTCCACTTT. Protein product: CASSLSGVADSPLHF.

Points on this clonotype: A much larger clone lies a single base off, so this may be a read error. This rearrangement joins TRBV12-3 or TRBV12-4 to TRBJ2-1; 7 positions agree with TRBD1. The CDR3 is 14 amino acids. V was clipped by 7 bases and J by 10 bases; unmatched bases: 13. DNA for the CDR3: TGTGCCAGCAAACCCGGGACAGAGAATGGGGAGCAGTTCTTC. Its protein product is CASKPGTENGEQFF.

This clonotype has a count of ten or more. J is TRBJ2-7 and V is TRBV5-1; D is perhaps TRBD1 (5 bases). V was shortened by 1 base and J by 4 bases, with 12 bases between the two germline ends. The CDR3 totals 14 residues. The germline V gene has CDR1 SGHRS and CDR2 YFSETQ. The CDR3 DNA is TGCGCCAGCAGCTTGACAGGCCCCTCATACGAGCAGTACGTC. Amino acids: CASSLTGPSYEQYV.

This clonotype was detected many times. V is TRBV7-2 and J is TRBJ1-3; a weak D match, TRBD1 (5 bases). Trimming shortened V by 4 bases and J by 4 bases, and 11 bases separated the two germline ends. Germline loops: CDR1 SGHTA, CDR2 FQGNSA. The CDR3 has 14 amino acids. CDR3 DNA: TGTGCCAGCAGCTCAAACAGGAGAGGAAACACCATATATTTT. This codes for CASSSNRRGNTIYF.

This clonotype has a count of ten or more. The CDR3 loop reads CSAPGSLASNEQFF. CDR3 coding DNA: TGCAGTGCGCCCGGCTCACTAGCGTCCAATGAGCAGTTCTTC. The chain employs TRBV20-1 and TRBJ2-1, with TRBD2 matching over 7 bases. V was clipped by 6 bases and J by 6 bases; unmatched bases: 11. Germline lookup yields CDR1 DFQATT and CDR2 SNEGSKA (reference sequence). CDR3 size: 14 residues.

Note on this clonotype: A much larger clone lies one base from this, so it may be a read error. The gene calls are TRBV7-6 and TRBJ2-2, with a weak D call TRBD1 (5 bases). Looked up from germline, CDR1 is SGHVS and CDR2 is FNYEAQ. This CDR3 spans 17 amino acids. This chain's CDR3 is CASSLRGGAVNTVELFF. The CDR3 region has the DNA TGTGCCAGCAGCTTAAGGGGCGGAGCAGTCAACACCGTGGAGCTGTTTTTT.

At least ten counts were recorded for this clonotype. The genes are TRBV5-1 and TRBJ2-7; TRBD1 matches 7 bases. CDR1 is SGHRS, CDR2 YFSETQ, per germline. V lost 4 bases to trimming and J lost 3 bases; unmatched junction nucleotides: 4. CDR3 size: 13 residues. CDR3: CASSMGQSYEQYF. In DNA, the CDR3 is TGCGCCAGCAGCATGGGACAGAGCTACGAGCAGTACTTC.

The rearrangement uses TRBV12-3 or TRBV12-4 and TRBJ2-7; the D is unclear. Trimming cost V 3 bases and J 5 bases, with 14 bases left between them. The CDR3 sequence is 14 residues long. Here the CDR3 DNA reads TGTGCCAGCAGTTTCACCCACTCGGCGGACGAGCAGTACTTC. Protein product: CASSFTHSADEQYF.

The chain couples TRBV18 to TRBJ2-7, with D perhaps matching TRBD1 (6 bases). V was cut by 0 bases and J by 1 base, with 10 bases left in between. This CDR3 region has 15 residues. CDR1 is KGHSH and CDR2 is LQKENI in the germline V gene. CDR3 sequence: CASSPPGQRSYEQYF. The CDR3 nucleotides read TGTGCCAGCTCACCACCGGGACAAAGATCCTACGAGCAGTACTTC. Full variable domain (rest looked up from reference TRBV18 and TRBJ2-7): NAGVMQNPRHLVRRRGQEARLRCSPMKGHSHVYWYRQLPEEGLKFMVYLQKENIIDESGMPKERFSAEFPKEGPSILRIQQVVRGDSAAYFCASSPPGQRSYEQYFGPGTRLTVT.

The chain has TRBV6-1 and TRBJ2-7; 7 bases are a match to TRBD1. The CDR3 has 13 residues. The V and J ends lost 6 bases and 2 bases, in that order; junction bases with no gene match: 4. Germline assignment: CDR1 MNHNS and CDR2 SASEGT. CDR3 sequence reads: CASSEQGTYEQYV. As DNA, the CDR3 is TGTGCCAGCAGCGAACAGGGGACCTACGAGCAGTACGTC.

The rearrangement uses TRBV7-6 and TRBJ2-7; tentative D call: TRBD1 (6 bases). V gave up 1 base and J gave up 9 bases, with 13 bases separating them. The germline V gene has CDR1 SGHVS and CDR2 FNYEAQ. The CDR3 sequence is 13 residues long. The CDR3 DNA is TGTGCCAGCAGCTTAGAACAGGGTTCCGGGCAGTACGTC. Translating gives CASSLEQGSGQYV.

The rearrangement uses TRBV4-1 and TRBJ2-5; 9 nucleotides line up with TRBD2. Germline-derived CDR1 and CDR2 are MGHRA and YSYEKL. The trim removed 4 bases at V and 0 bases at J, leaving 6 bases unmatched. The CDR3 is made up of 16 amino acids. Here the CDR3 reads CASSLTGLAHQETQYF. In DNA, the CDR3 is TGCGCCAGCAGCCTTACGGGACTAGCCCACCAAGAGACCCAGTACTTC.

This clonotype appeared many times. CDR3 coding DNA: TGTGCCACCGGGGACTTTACAGGAGATACGCAGTATTTT. It is translated as CATGDFTGDTQYF. The chain links TRBV10-3 to TRBJ2-3; tentatively, D is TRBD2 (6 bases). Germline values: CDR1 ENHRY, CDR2 SYGVKD. Trimming left V 10 bases short and J 5 bases short, with 16 bases between. The CDR3 sequence is 13 residues long.

This clonotype was counted many times. This rearrangement joins TRBV15 to TRBJ1-6; weak D call: TRBD1 (5 bases). Trimming cost V 0 bases and J 10 bases, with 7 bases left between them. Germline V lookup: CDR1 LNHNV, CDR2 YYDKDF (reference sequence). This CDR3 contains 13 residues. The CDR3 DNA is TGTGCCACCAGCAGAGATGGGGCATCACCCCTCCACTTT. This encodes CATSRDGASPLHF. The whole variable domain, filled in from reference TRBV15 and TRBJ1-6, reads DAMVIQNPRYQVTQFGKPVTLSCSQTLNHNVMYWYQQKSSQAPKLLFHYYDKDFNNEADTPDNFQSRRPNTSFCFLDIRSPGLGDTAMYLCATSRDGASPLHFGNGTRLTVT.

This clonotype was seen a few times. The CDR3 reads CASSLARTGDSPLHF. The CDR3, as DNA: TGTGCCAGCAGCTTAGCAAGGACAGGGGATTCACCCCTCCACTTT. The gene calls are TRBV7-6 and TRBJ1-6; 9 bases agree with TRBD1. The V segment lost 0 bases and the J segment 8 bases; nucleotides outside the gene matches: 2. This CDR3 has 15 amino acids. The germline V gene encodes CDR1 SGHVS and CDR2 FNYEAQ.

The chain links TRBV11-3 to TRBJ2-7; D ambiguous. The germline gives CDR1 SGHNT, CDR2 YENEEA. The CDR3 is 11 amino acids. V lost 5 bases to trimming and J lost 2 bases, with 4 bases between them. The CDR3, as DNA: TGTGCCAGCAGCGCGGCCTACGAGCAGTACTTC. Its protein is CASSAAYEQYF.

This clonotype was observed a few times. The chain carries TRBV6-1 and TRBJ2-5; the match to TRBD2 covers 8 bases. The CDR3 consists of 16 residues. Germline lookup yields CDR1 MNHNS and CDR2 SASEGT. V shed 5 bases and J 0 bases; nucleotides not matched to a gene: 8. CDR3 loop: CASSQIAGRYQETQYF. The CDR3, as DNA: TGTGCCAGCAGTCAAATAGCGGGGAGATACCAAGAGACCCAGTACTTC.

This clonotype was picked up a small number of times. The chain carries TRBV2 and TRBJ1-1, with TRBD1 identical over 8 bases. This CDR3 is built from 13 residues. V was clipped by 6 bases and J by 5 bases; unmatched bases: 5. Germline CDR1 is SNHLY and CDR2 is FYNNEI. The CDR3 is CASRAGGRTEAFF. DNA of the CDR3: TGTGCCAGCAGGGCAGGGGGCAGGACTGAAGCTTTCTTT. Combining the CDR3 with reference TRBV2 and TRBJ1-1 gives the whole variable domain EPEVTQTPSHQVTQMGQEVILRCVPISNHLYFYWYRQILGQKVEFLVSFYNNEISEKSEIFDDQFSVERPDGSNFTLKIRSTKLEDSAMYFCASRAGGRTEAFFGQGTRLTVV.